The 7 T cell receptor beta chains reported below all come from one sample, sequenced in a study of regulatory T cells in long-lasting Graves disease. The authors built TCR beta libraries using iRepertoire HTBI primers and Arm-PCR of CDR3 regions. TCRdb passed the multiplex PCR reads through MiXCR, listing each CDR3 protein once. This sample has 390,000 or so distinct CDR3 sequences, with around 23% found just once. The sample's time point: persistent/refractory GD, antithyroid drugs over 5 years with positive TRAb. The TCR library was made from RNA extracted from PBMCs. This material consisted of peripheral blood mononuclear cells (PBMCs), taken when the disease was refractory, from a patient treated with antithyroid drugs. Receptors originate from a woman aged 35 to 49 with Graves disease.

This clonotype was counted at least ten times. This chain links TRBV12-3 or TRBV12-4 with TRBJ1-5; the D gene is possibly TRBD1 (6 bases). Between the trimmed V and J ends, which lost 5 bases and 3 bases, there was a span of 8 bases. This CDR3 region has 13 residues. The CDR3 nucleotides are TGTGCCAGCAGTCAGGGGTTCAATCAGCCCCAGCATTTT. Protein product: CASSQGFNQPQHF.

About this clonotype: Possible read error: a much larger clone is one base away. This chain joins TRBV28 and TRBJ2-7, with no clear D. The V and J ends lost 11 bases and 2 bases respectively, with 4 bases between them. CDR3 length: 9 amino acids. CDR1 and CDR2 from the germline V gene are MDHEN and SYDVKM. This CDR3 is CADPYEQYF. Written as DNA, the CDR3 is TGTGCCGACCCCTACGAGCAGTACTTC.

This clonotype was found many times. As DNA, the CDR3 is TGTGCCAGCAGTCCACAGGGGGCGGAAGAAAAACTGTTTTTT. This codes for CASSPQGAEEKLFF. The chain has TRBV6-1 and TRBJ1-4, with 9 nucleotides matching TRBD1. The CDR3 contains 14 residues. Germline CDR1 and CDR2: MNHNS and SASEGT. With V trimmed by 5 bases and J by 8 bases, 6 bases remained unmatched.

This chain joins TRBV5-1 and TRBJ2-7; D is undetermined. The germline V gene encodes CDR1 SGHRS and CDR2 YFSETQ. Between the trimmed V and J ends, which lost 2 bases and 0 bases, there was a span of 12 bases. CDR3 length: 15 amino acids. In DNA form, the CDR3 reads TGCGCCAGCAGCTTTTTAGGTGATGACTCCTACGAGCAGTACTTC. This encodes CASSFLGDDSYEQYF.

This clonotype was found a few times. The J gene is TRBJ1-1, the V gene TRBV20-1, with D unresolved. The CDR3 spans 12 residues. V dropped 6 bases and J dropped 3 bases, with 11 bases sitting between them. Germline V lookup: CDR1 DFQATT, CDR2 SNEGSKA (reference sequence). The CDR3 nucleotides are TGCAGTGCCCCCCCTATGGACACTGAAGCTTTCTTT. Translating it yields CSAPPMDTEAFF.

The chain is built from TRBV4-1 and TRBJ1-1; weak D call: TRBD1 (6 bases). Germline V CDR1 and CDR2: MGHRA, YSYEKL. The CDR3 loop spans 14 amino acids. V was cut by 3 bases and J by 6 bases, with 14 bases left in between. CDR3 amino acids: CASSQYRDSAEAFF. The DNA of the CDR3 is TGCGCCAGCAGCCAGTACAGGGATAGCGCTGAAGCTTTCTTT.

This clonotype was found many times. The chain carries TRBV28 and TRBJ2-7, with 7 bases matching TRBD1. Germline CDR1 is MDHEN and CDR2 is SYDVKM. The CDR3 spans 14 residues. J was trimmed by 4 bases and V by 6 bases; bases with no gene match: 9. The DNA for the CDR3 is TGTGCCAGCAGCCCTCCGGGACAGAAATACGAGCAGTACTTC. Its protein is CASSPPGQKYEQYF.